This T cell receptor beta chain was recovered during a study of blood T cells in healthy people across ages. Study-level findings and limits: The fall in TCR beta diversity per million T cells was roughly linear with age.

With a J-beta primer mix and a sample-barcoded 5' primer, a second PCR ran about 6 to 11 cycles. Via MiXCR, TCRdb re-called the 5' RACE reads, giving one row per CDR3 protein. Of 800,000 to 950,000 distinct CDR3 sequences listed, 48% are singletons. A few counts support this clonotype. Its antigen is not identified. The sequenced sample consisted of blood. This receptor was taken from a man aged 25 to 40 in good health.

The CDR3 DNA sequence: TGTGCCAGCAGGGGGACAGGTTACGTCTATGGCTACACCTTC. This encodes CASRGTGYVYGYTF. The chain has TRBV6-1 and TRBJ1-2; 8 bases line up with TRBD1. The V gene end was trimmed by 6 bases and the J gene end by 4 bases; junction bases not matched to a gene: 7. Germline loops: CDR1 MNHNS, CDR2 SASEGT. The CDR3 covers 14 residues.